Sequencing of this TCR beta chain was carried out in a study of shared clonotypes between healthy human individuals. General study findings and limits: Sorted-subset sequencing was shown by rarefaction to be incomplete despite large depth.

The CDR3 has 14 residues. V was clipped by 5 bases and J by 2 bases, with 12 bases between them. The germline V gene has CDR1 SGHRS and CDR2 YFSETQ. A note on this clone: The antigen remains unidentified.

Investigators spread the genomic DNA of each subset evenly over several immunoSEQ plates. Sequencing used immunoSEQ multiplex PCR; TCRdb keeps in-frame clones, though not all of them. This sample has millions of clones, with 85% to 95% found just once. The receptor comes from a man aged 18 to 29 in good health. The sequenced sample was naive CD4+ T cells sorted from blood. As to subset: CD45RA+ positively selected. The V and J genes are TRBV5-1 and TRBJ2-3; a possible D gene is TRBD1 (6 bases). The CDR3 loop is CASRKGQDTDTQYF. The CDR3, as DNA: TGCGCCAGCAGAAAGGGACAAGACACAGATACGCAGTATTTT. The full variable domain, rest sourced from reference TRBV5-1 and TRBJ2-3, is KAGVTQTPRYLIKTRGQQVTLSCSPISGHRSVSWYQQTPGQGLQFLFEYFSETQRNKGNFPGRFSGRQFSNSRSEMNVSTLELGDSALYLCASRKGQDTDTQYFGPGTRLTVL.